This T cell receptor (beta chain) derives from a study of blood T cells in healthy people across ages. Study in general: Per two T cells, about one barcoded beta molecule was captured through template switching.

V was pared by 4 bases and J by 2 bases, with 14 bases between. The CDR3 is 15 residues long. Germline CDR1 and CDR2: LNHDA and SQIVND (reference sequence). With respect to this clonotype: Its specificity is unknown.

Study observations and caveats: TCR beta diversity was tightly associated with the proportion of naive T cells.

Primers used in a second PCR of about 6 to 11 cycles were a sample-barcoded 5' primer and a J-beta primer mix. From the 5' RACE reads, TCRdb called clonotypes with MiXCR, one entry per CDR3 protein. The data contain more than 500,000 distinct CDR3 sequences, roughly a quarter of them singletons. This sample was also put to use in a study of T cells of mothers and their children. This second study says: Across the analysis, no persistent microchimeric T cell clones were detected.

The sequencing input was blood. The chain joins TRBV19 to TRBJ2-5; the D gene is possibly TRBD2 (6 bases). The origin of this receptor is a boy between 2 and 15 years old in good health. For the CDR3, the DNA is TGTGCCAGTAGTACCTCGATAGCGGTACAAGAGACCCAGTACTTC. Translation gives CASSTSIAVQETQYF.